The rows below give T cell receptor beta chains drawn from one sample of a study of blood T cell repertoires in COVID-19. Some clones are missing from TCRdb's copy, which holds only in-frame ones; the method was immunoSEQ multiplex PCR. The sample records 40,000 to 50,000 clones, around 87% being singletons. Material: peripheral blood. The receptors come from a woman of 80 years or more with COVID-19, enrolled during active disease. The conserved cysteine and the conserved F or W are not part of the CDR3 here. The order of the fields is V gene, J gene, CDR3 protein.

V gene: TRBV7-9
J gene: TRBJ1-1
CDR3 protein: ASSFRGGYSNTEAF

V gene: TRBV28
J gene: TRBJ2-3
CDR3 protein: ASSLQTDTQY

V gene: TRBV7-9
J gene: TRBJ1-4
CDR3 protein: AGGRTNEKLF

V gene: TRBV3-1/TRBV3-2
J gene: TRBJ1-1
CDR3 protein: ASSHRDRNTEAF

V gene: TRBV6-5
J gene: TRBJ2-7
CDR3 protein: ASSYGGKGEQY

V gene: TRBV5-5
J gene: TRBJ1-1
CDR3 protein: ASSLQENTEAF

V gene: TRBV28
J gene: TRBJ1-2
CDR3 protein: ASRSGGNYGYT

V gene: TRBV6-1
J gene: TRBJ1-2
CDR3 protein: ASSESGFGFNGYT

V gene: TRBV7-8
J gene: TRBJ2-1
CDR3 protein: ASSPWTSGGGEQF

V gene: TRBV28
J gene: TRBJ1-1
CDR3 protein: ASRSMGLGANTEAF

V gene: TRBV6-5
J gene: TRBJ2-7
CDR3 protein: ASRTGLDYEQY

V gene: TRBV11-2
J gene: TRBJ2-1
CDR3 protein: ASSSTSGGAVEQF

V gene: TRBV6-6
J gene: TRBJ1-4
CDR3 protein: ASSTYFDSNEKLF

V gene: TRBV4-2
J gene: TRBJ1-2
CDR3 protein: ASSQTGGAAYGYT